A single T cell receptor (beta chain) is shown here with its context. Its antigen is currently unknown. PCR used 60 Vbeta primers and 13 Jbeta primers. Profiled with immunoSEQ multiplex PCR; TCRdb holds only in-frame clones, not every one. The sample yields approximately 250,000 clones, around 84% seen once. The data belong to a study of cytomegalovirus exposure and HLA in healthy donors. On the study more broadly: Out of about 360 genotyped donors, 81% belonged to the Caucasian-associated ancestry cluster. Study-wide results and limits: In all likelihood, a cluster of highly shared sequence variants was a sequencing artifact. High sensitivity and specificity were reportedly achieved when the classifier diagnosed cytomegalovirus status.

The sequencing sample was made of PBMCs. The clonotype originates from a girl aged 2 to 9 in good health and CMV-seronegative.

CDR3 loop: CASGLVLRGRGQPQHF. In DNA form, the CDR3 reads TGTGCTAGTGGTTTGGTCCTCAGGGGGCGCGGACAGCCCCAGCATTTT. V usage is TRBV12-5 and J usage is TRBJ1-5, with 8 bases lining up with TRBD1. The CDR3 length is 16 residues. Germline V gives CDR1 LGHNT, CDR2 FRNRAP. The junction had 8 bases not matched to a gene; V was cut back by 0 bases and J by 7 bases.